These T cell receptor beta chains were read from a single sample in a study of T cells in Graves' hyperthyroidism and ophthalmopathy. TCRdb processed the multiplex PCR reads anew with MiXCR; each CDR3 protein has one entry. The table shows 700,000 or so distinct CDR3 sequences, with about 17% occurring only once. The source material was blood. The receptors were sampled from a young man with Graves' hyperthyroidism. The CDR3 runs from the conserved cysteine through the conserved F or W. Fields, in order: V gene, J gene, CDR3 protein.

TRBV9	TRBJ2-1	CASSVVGGSGRAAYNEQFF
TRBV6-2/TRBV6-3	TRBJ1-2	CASSLSGPSYGYTF
TRBV15	TRBJ2-7	CATSRDPVTYEQYF
TRBV20-1	TRBJ1-5	CSANSGQGSLNQPQHF
TRBV20-1	TRBJ2-7	CSARDPASGSYEQYF
TRBV12-3/TRBV12-4	TRBJ2-1	CASSLISVNEQFF
TRBV7-9	TRBJ2-1	CASPGLNYNEQFF
TRBV7-2	TRBJ2-1	CASSDRGVRYNEQFF
TRBV11-2	TRBJ2-2	CASSSLSRGVGELFF
TRBV28	TRBJ1-1	CAPNSSQGRRKGTEAFF
TRBV7-2	TRBJ1-1	CASSLLVGTEAFF
TRBV11-1	TRBJ2-7	CASSRSERAAEQYF
TRBV28	TRBJ1-5	CASRPGQGYYGNQPQHF
TRBV15	TRBJ2-1	CATSRVQQGPYNEQFF
TRBV2	TRBJ2-3	CASGAAGGAPDTQYF
TRBV7-2	TRBJ1-4	CASSPTGNPNEKLFF
TRBV28	TRBJ2-3	CASSLGFTPSVGLAGPTDTQYF
TRBV3-1	TRBJ2-2	CASSRPVSGSPGELFF
TRBV30	TRBJ2-1	CAWSNGQRLAYNEQFF
TRBV12-3/TRBV12-4	TRBJ2-7	CASSRRISYEQYF
TRBV20-1	TRBJ2-3	CSARDERAYTDTQYF
TRBV4-3	TRBJ2-7	CASSQDRGTSGSIEQYF
TRBV3-1	TRBJ2-5	CASSQPDRGPQETQYF
TRBV7-2	TRBJ2-7	CASSSPLDRGGEQYF
TRBV5-8	TRBJ2-3	CASSLESGRRADTQYF
TRBV20-1	TRBJ2-7	CSATGLFYEQYF
TRBV3-1	TRBJ2-1	CASSQAAGGYNEQFF
TRBV6-1	TRBJ2-2	CASSEGWGPGNTGELFF
TRBV30	TRBJ2-1	CAWGAQYGDRGNNEQFF
TRBV2	TRBJ2-7	CASSEDRDEGYEQYF
TRBV7-2	TRBJ2-3	CASSSQRSSSTDTQYF
TRBV19	TRBJ2-1	CASSIGSGMYNEQFF
TRBV30	TRBJ2-1	CAWSREGNEFF
TRBV28	TRBJ2-5	CASSFVPDRDQETQYF
TRBV28	TRBJ1-1	CASSLDVGNTEAFF
TRBV25-1	TRBJ1-6	CASRLTNSPLHF
TRBV28	TRBJ1-5	CASSSRQPQHF
TRBV27	TRBJ1-6	CASSSGTGGRSPLHF
TRBV11-2	TRBJ1-3	CASSPLGQGNGNTIYF
TRBV20-1	TRBJ1-5	CSARDAVGNQPQHF
TRBV10-3	TRBJ1-1	CAIRRQGSTEAFF
TRBV6-2/TRBV6-3	TRBJ2-1	CASSSSGRVTRYNEQFF
TRBV28	TRBJ1-2	CASSRTGVGYGYTF
TRBV2	TRBJ1-1	CASTLNRGQATEAFF
TRBV20-1	TRBJ1-4	CSARVNRPRANEKLFF
TRBV20-1	TRBJ2-1	CSASPLWGANNEQFF
TRBV28	TRBJ1-1	CASSRTSRLTEAFF
TRBV29-1	TRBJ2-1	CSAHPLQAGGDEQFF
TRBV28	TRBJ2-1	CASSLIKQNEQFF
TRBV28	TRBJ2-1	CASSDPREGLYNEQFF
TRBV12-3/TRBV12-4	TRBJ1-1	CASSSSIGTEAFF
TRBV20-1	TRBJ1-4	CSARSTGGAPHEKLFF
TRBV6-5	TRBJ2-7	CASSYRGRGEIEQYF